These 26 T cell receptor beta chains were sequenced from one sample in a study of cytomegalovirus exposure and HLA in healthy donors. PCR primers comprised 60 Vbeta and 13 Jbeta primers. Sequencing used immunoSEQ multiplex PCR; TCRdb keeps in-frame clones, though not all of them. The sample has 110,000 or so clones, roughly 70% seen once. Sequenced sample: PBMCs. The receptor set was obtained from a middle-aged man in good health and CMV-seronegative.

V gene TRBV5-1 combines with J gene TRBJ2-2; a weak D match, TRBD2 (7 bases). With 4 bases removed from V and 4 bases from J, the gap between germline ends came to 14 bases. The CDR3 loop spans 15 amino acids. CDR1 and CDR2 (germline): SGHRS, YFSETQ. CDR3 region: CASSVAGALTGELFF. As DNA, the CDR3 is TGCGCCAGCAGCGTCGCGGGGGCCCTCACCGGGGAGCTGTTTTTT. Using reference TRBV5-1 and TRBJ2-2 for the parts outside the CDR3, the full variable domain is KAGVTQTPRYLIKTRGQQVTLSCSPISGHRSVSWYQQTPGQGLQFLFEYFSETQRNKGNFPGRFSGRQFSNSRSEMNVSTLELGDSALYLCASSVAGALTGELFFGEGSRLTVL.

The genes are TRBV4-3 and TRBJ1-6, with D perhaps matching TRBD1 (5 bases). V was shortened by 1 base and J by 7 bases, with 11 bases between the two germline ends. The length of the CDR3 is 15 residues. From germline, CDR1 is LGHNA and CDR2 YSLEER. The CDR3 DNA reads TGCGCCAGCAGCCAAGCGGCAGGGAACAATTCACCCCTCCACTTT. Translating gives CASSQAAGNNSPLHF.

The chain uses TRBV7-9 and TRBJ1-1; D gene uncertain. V was cut by 3 bases and J by 5 bases, with 10 bases left in between. Per germline, CDR1 SEHNR and CDR2 FQNEAQ (reference sequence). The CDR3 is 13 residues long. As DNA, the CDR3 is TGTGCCAGCAGCTTGCGACGAGGGACTGAAGCTTTCTTT. Its protein product is CASSLRRGTEAFF.

The chain recombines TRBV6-6 with TRBJ2-2; 8 positions match TRBD2. V lost 5 bases and J lost 2; bases outside the gene matches: 4. CDR1 and CDR2 (germline): MNHNY, SVGAGI (reference sequence). CDR3 length equals 15 residues. The chain's CDR3 is CASSNSGGNTGELFF. Here the CDR3 DNA reads TGTGCCAGCAGTAACAGCGGGGGCAACACCGGGGAGCTGTTTTTT.

The rearrangement uses TRBV28 and TRBJ1-5; D ambiguous. Germline CDR1 reads MDHEN; CDR2 reads SYDVKM. The CDR3 totals 18 residues. Trimming stripped 5 bases from V and 2 bases from J, with 22 bases between. The CDR3 coding sequence is TGTGCCAGCAGTCCCCCCGGGGTAGGGCTTAGGGGCAATCAGCCCCAGCATTTT. This sequence encodes CASSPPGVGLRGNQPQHF.

This chain links TRBV27 with TRBJ1-6; 8 bases are shared with TRBD1. J lost 7 bases, V lost 0 bases, and 14 bases had no gene match. CDR1 is MNHEY and CDR2 is SMNVEV in the germline V gene (reference sequence). The CDR3 is made up of 19 amino acids. CDR3 region: CASSLSVRAGGALNSPLHF. DNA of the CDR3: TGTGCCAGCAGTTTATCGGTTCGTGCAGGGGGCGCCTTAAATTCACCCCTCCACTTT.

There are a few counts of this clone. This chain links TRBV5-4 with TRBJ2-6; D perhaps matches TRBD1 (6 bases). CDR1 and CDR2 (germline): SGHNT, YYREEE (reference sequence). This CDR3 spans 15 amino acids. The V and J ends lost 4 bases and 0 bases respectively, with 8 bases between them. The CDR3 coding sequence is TGTGCCAGCAGCGCGACAGGCTCTGGGGCCAACGTCCTGACTTTC. This translates into CASSATGSGANVLTF.

The chain is built from TRBV5-1 and TRBJ2-3; D gene ambiguous. V was trimmed by 4 bases and J by 0 bases, leaving 6 bases between them. This CDR3 has 13 amino acids. Per the germline V gene, CDR1 is SGHRS and CDR2 is YFSETQ. CDR3 loop: CASSPQSTDTQYF. The CDR3 DNA reads TGCGCCAGCAGCCCCCAGAGCACAGATACGCAGTATTTT.

The chain couples TRBV28 to TRBJ1-1, with TRBD1 identical over 8 bases. This CDR3 comprises 16 residues. Per the germline V gene, CDR1 is MDHEN and CDR2 is SYDVKM. With V trimmed by 6 bases and J by 3 bases, 12 bases remained unmatched. Here the CDR3 reads CASSPNRGVVYTEAFF. CDR3 nucleotide sequence: TGTGCCAGCAGCCCCAACAGGGGGGTGGTTTACACTGAAGCTTTCTTT.

This clone turned up a few times. The J gene is TRBJ2-1, the V gene TRBV14; 15 bases align to TRBD2. Germline CDR1 is SGHDN and CDR2 is FVKESK. The CDR3 loop spans 16 amino acids. J was trimmed by 14 bases and V by 5 bases; bases with no gene match: 13. The CDR3 region has the DNA TGTGCCAGCAGCTCCTTCCCGGGACTAGCGGGGGGCCTCGAGTTCTTC. It specifies CASSSFPGLAGGLEFF.

This clone was observed a single time. V usage is TRBV5-6 and J usage is TRBJ2-7, with TRBD1 identical over 9 bases. The CDR3 has 13 amino acids. Per the germline V gene, CDR1 is SGHDT and CDR2 is YYEEEE. J was trimmed by 6 bases and V by 2 bases; bases with no gene match: 3. The CDR3 region is CASSFGTGLEQYF. For the CDR3, the DNA is TGTGCCAGCAGCTTTGGGACAGGGCTCGAGCAGTACTTC. The full variable domain, completed using reference TRBV5-6 and TRBJ2-7, is DAGVTQSPTHLIKTRGQQVTLRCSPKSGHDTVSWYQQALGQGPQFIFQYYEEEERQRGNFPDRFSGHQFPNYSSELNVNALLLGDSALYLCASSFGTGLEQYFGPGTRLTVT.

The rearrangement links TRBV7-9 to TRBJ2-7, with 8 bases that match TRBD1. The CDR3 extends over 16 amino acids. Germline lookup yields CDR1 SEHNR and CDR2 FQNEAQ (reference sequence). After removal of 4 bases from V and 3 bases from J, the junction contained 11 bases not matched to a gene. The CDR3 region has the DNA TGTGCCAGCAGCTCCTACAGGGGGGAGCTGAGCTACGAGCAGTACTTC. Translation: CASSSYRGELSYEQYF. The full variable domain, its missing parts supplied by reference TRBV7-9 and TRBJ2-7, is DTGVSQNPRHKITKRGQNVTFRCDPISEHNRLYWYRQTLGQGPEFLTYFQNEAQLEKSRLLSDRFSAERPKGSFSTLEIQRTEQGDSAMYLCASSSYRGELSYEQYFGPGTRLTVT.

This chain links TRBV7-2 with TRBJ2-3; D is perhaps TRBD2 (6 bases). V lost 1 base and J 14 bases, leaving 16 bases between the germline ends. Germline V gives CDR1 SGHTA, CDR2 FQGNSA. The CDR3 contains 13 residues. This CDR3 is CASSLGGRGWLYF. The CDR3 DNA is TGTGCCAGCAGCTTAGGTGGGCGGGGTTGGCTGTATTTT.

The chain carries TRBV5-1 and TRBJ2-3; 11 nucleotides line up with TRBD2. Per germline, CDR1 SGHRS and CDR2 YFSETQ. V gave up 6 bases and J gave up 4 bases; unmatched junction bases: 4. CDR3 length: 14 amino acids. CDR3 in amino acids: CASKDSGGADTQYF. CDR3 DNA: TGCGCCAGCAAGGATAGCGGGGGGGCAGATACGCAGTATTTT.

The chain links TRBV7-9 to TRBJ1-1; D is unclear. This CDR3 has 14 residues. Germline V gene lookup returns CDR1 SEHNR and CDR2 FQNEAQ (reference sequence). V lost 3 bases, J lost 3 bases, and 11 bases lay in between. CDR3: CASSFGDSDTEAFF. The CDR3 nucleotides read TGTGCCAGCAGCTTCGGGGATTCGGACACTGAAGCTTTCTTT.

V usage is TRBV19 and J usage is TRBJ1-5; weak D call: TRBD1 (5 bases). The CDR3 is 17 amino acids. V dropped 5 bases and J dropped 0 bases, with 17 bases sitting between them. Germline CDR1 and CDR2: LNHDA and SQIVND (reference sequence). CDR3 nucleotide sequence: TGTGCCAGTAGTGACCAGGGTATTTCCTATAGCAATCAGCCCCAGCATTTT. Its translation: CASSDQGISYSNQPQHF. Filled out from reference TRBV19 and TRBJ1-5, the complete variable domain reads DGGITQSPKYLFRKEGQNVTLSCEQNLNHDAMYWYRQDPGQGLRLIYYSQIVNDFQKGDIAEGYSVSREKKESFPLTVTSAQKNPTAFYLCASSDQGISYSNQPQHFGDGTRLSIL.

The CDR3 DNA sequence: TGTGCCAGCAGTTTACTGTCAGGGGGCCAATTCGAAGCTTTCTTT. Translation gives CASSLLSGGQFEAFF. The rearrangement links TRBV28 to TRBJ1-1; TRBD1 matches at 8 bases. The CDR3 consists of 15 residues. Per germline, CDR1 MDHEN and CDR2 SYDVKM. The J segment lost 8 bases and the V segment lost 2 bases, leaving 10 bases of the junction unmatched.

The chain carries TRBV7-2 and TRBJ2-5; 13 positions agree with TRBD2. The V gene's germline CDR1 is SGHTA and CDR2 FQGNSA. Unmatched junction bases numbered 17, after V lost 4 bases and J lost 6 bases. The CDR3 runs to 19 residues. As DNA, the CDR3 is TGTGCCAGCAGCTCGGTGGGACTAGCGGGGTCGGGGATCGGGAAGACCCAGTACTTC. Encoded protein: CASSSVGLAGSGIGKTQYF.

J is TRBJ2-1 and V is TRBV7-2, with 7 bases matching TRBD1. The CDR3 totals 15 residues. V shed 3 bases, J shed 5 bases, and the junction held 7 bases outside the gene matches. Germline-derived CDR1 and CDR2 are SGHTA and FQGNSA. The CDR3 sequence is CASSFETGLNNEQFF. The CDR3 nucleotides read TGTGCCAGCAGCTTTGAGACAGGGTTGAACAATGAGCAGTTCTTC.

The rearrangement joins TRBV15 to TRBJ1-6, with 7 bases matching TRBD1. With V trimmed by 2 bases and J by 5 bases, 9 bases remained unmatched. CDR1 LNHNV and CDR2 YYDKDF come from the germline V gene (reference sequence). CDR3 length: 17 amino acids. The CDR3, as DNA: TGTGCCACCAGCAGATCCACCCCCGGGACAGATAATTCACCCCTCCACTTT. Amino acid sequence: CATSRSTPGTDNSPLHF.

The chain uses TRBV29-1 and TRBJ2-3; a weak D match, TRBD2 (6 bases). The V and J ends lost 4 bases and 0 bases respectively, with 11 bases between them. Germline V CDR1 and CDR2: SQVTM, ANQGSEA. The length of the CDR3 is 14 residues. The CDR3, as DNA: TGCAGCGTTGGGGGGAGCGGGAGCACAGATACGCAGTATTTT. Translated, it gives CSVGGSGSTDTQYF.

The V and J genes are TRBV28 and TRBJ1-5; possibly TRBD1 for D (6 bases). Germline V CDR1 and CDR2: MDHEN, SYDVKM. The germline V and J ends were trimmed by 6 bases and 9 bases, with 12 bases remaining between them. The CDR3 sequence is 12 residues long. CDR3 in amino acids: CASSEQGRPQHF. The DNA of the CDR3 is TGTGCCAGCAGCGAACAGGGTCGGCCCCAGCATTTT.

The chain couples TRBV7-9 to TRBJ1-6, with D unclear. Germline V lookup: CDR1 SEHNR, CDR2 FQNEAQ (reference sequence). This CDR3 region has 15 residues. V dropped 0 bases and J dropped 9 bases, with 12 bases sitting between them. CDR3 sequence (DNA): TGTGCCAGCAGCTTAGCAGGCCCGGGAGGTTCACCCCTCCACTTT. Translated: CASSLAGPGGSPLHF.

The V and J genes are TRBV7-8 and TRBJ1-1; 8 positions agree with TRBD1. CDR1 is SGHVS, CDR2 FQNEAQ, per germline. The CDR3 runs 13 residues. V was clipped by 6 bases and J by 4 bases; unmatched bases: 4. CDR3 loop: CASSTTGGTEAFF. Here the CDR3 DNA reads TGTGCCAGCAGTACCACAGGGGGCACTGAAGCTTTCTTT.

The chain recombines TRBV29-1 with TRBJ1-1; D is unresolved. The CDR3 totals 11 residues. Germline assignment: CDR1 SQVTM and CDR2 ANQGSEA. Trimming pared 4 bases from V and 4 bases from J, leaving 7 bases between. The CDR3 loop reads CSVVGATEAFF. The DNA of the CDR3 is TGCAGCGTTGTAGGAGCCACTGAAGCTTTCTTT.

The chain has TRBV6-4 and TRBJ2-3; 14 positions agree with TRBD2. The CDR3 is 15 residues long. Trimming at V came to 6 bases and at J to 10 bases, leaving 9 bases not matched to a gene. Germline values: CDR1 MRHNA, CDR2 SNTAGT. CDR3 residues: CASSPTGTSGGAQYF. The DNA for the CDR3 is TGTGCCAGCAGCCCCACCGGGACTAGCGGGGGTGCGCAGTATTTT.